This record concerns one TCR beta chain sequence. The antigen is unknown. These data come from a study of OX40 agonist ivuxolimab in advanced cancers. General observations from the study: Nonresponders, in some cases, also had low normalized T-cell clonal expansion.

Method: immunoSEQ multiplex PCR; TCRdb's copy keeps in-frame clones and lacks some. Here the sample spans tens of thousands of clones, about 88% being singletons. The sampling schedule covered blood at baseline, cycle 4 day 1, and cycle 7 day 1. CDR3 length equals 14 residues. V was clipped by 1 base and J by 6 bases, with 10 bases between them. Germline CDR1 SGHNT, CDR2 YENEEA. The sequencing here drew on CD4+ or CD8+ T cells sorted from blood, taken in a trial of the OX40 agonist ivuxolimab. The rearrangement uses TRBV11-3 and TRBJ2-1; D tentatively fits TRBD1 or TRBD2 (5 bases each). The TCR sequence derives from an adult with an advanced solid tumor such as melanoma, head and neck, liver or kidney cancer. Written as DNA, the CDR3 is TGTGCCAGCAGCTTAGCGGGACCCGCCAATGAGCAGTTCTTC. It yields the protein CASSLAGPANEQFF.